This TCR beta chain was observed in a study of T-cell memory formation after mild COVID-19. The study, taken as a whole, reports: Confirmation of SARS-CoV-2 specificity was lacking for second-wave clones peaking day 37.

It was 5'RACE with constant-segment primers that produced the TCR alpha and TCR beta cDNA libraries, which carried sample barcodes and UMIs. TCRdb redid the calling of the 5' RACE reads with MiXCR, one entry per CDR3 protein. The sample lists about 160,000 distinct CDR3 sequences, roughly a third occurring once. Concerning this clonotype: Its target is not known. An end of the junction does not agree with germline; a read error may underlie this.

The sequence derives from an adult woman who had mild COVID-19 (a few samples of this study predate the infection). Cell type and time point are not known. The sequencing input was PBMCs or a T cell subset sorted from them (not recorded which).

The CDR3 here is CASGLVLLRLAGGPGYNEHFF. CDR3 nucleotide sequence: TGTGCTAGTGGTTTGGTCCTTTTGCGACTAGCGGGAGGGCCAGGGTACAATGAGCATTTCTTC. The rearrangement joins TRBV12-5 to TRBJ2-1; 14 positions match TRBD2. Germline V lookup: CDR1 LGHNT, CDR2 FRNRAP. The CDR3 length is 21 residues.